The source of this T cell receptor beta chain is a study of identical twins. Study-wide points: Among out-of-frame alpha sequences shared by twins, low generation probability occurred in excess. Insertions were reduced in abundant cord blood beta clonotypes but not in memory repertoires.

A universal primer site was created by template switching, with the cDNA bearing unique molecular identifiers. One entry per CDR3 protein results from TCRdb running MiXCR on the 5' RACE reads. The sample has around 450,000 distinct CDR3 sequences; approximately 15% are singletons. This clonotype was seen just once. What it binds is not known. CDR1 LNHNV and CDR2 YYDKDF come from the germline V gene (reference sequence). The ends were cut back, 1 base at V and 0 bases at J, with 10 bases in the middle. CDR3 size: 16 residues. The same sample was also studied in work on yellow fever vaccine responses in identical twins. In that study: Vaccine T cell responses of twins reportedly seemed partly convergent and partly personalized.

The clonotype originates from a woman under 30 in good health. The V call is TRBV15, the J call TRBJ2-1; no clear D. Sequenced material: CD4+ T cells sorted from blood. The CDR3 sequence: CATSRAPPSSYNEQFF. The CDR3 coding sequence is TGTGCCACCAGCAGAGCCCCTCCCAGCTCCTACAATGAGCAGTTCTTC. The whole variable domain, remainder taken from reference TRBV15 and TRBJ2-1, is DAMVIQNPRYQVTQFGKPVTLSCSQTLNHNVMYWYQQKSSQAPKLLFHYYDKDFNNEADTPDNFQSRRPNTSFCFLDIRSPGLGDTAMYLCATSRAPPSSYNEQFFGPGTRLTVL.